The clone carrying this T cell receptor (beta chain) was observed once. From germline, CDR1 is MGHRA and CDR2 YSYEKL. The CDR3 is 15 residues long. Trimming removed 5 bases at V and 7 bases at J, with 15 bases between. The sample comes from a study of blood T cell repertoires in COVID-19. Overall study: The origin of the acute and convalescent COVID-19 samples was the United States, Italy and Spain.

Method: immunoSEQ multiplex PCR; TCRdb's copy keeps in-frame clones and lacks some. The sample consists of 250,000 to 350,000 clones, 92% of them appearing once. The sequence came from a woman in her twenties or thirties who had recovered from COVID-19. The chain carries TRBV4-1 and TRBJ1-6; weak D call: TRBD1 (5 bases). Sequenced input: PBMCs or T cells enriched from blood (not recorded which). The CDR3 sequence: CASSTHGTGNSPLHF. Here the CDR3 DNA reads TGCGCCAGCAGCACTCACGGGACTGGAAATTCACCCCTCCACTTT.